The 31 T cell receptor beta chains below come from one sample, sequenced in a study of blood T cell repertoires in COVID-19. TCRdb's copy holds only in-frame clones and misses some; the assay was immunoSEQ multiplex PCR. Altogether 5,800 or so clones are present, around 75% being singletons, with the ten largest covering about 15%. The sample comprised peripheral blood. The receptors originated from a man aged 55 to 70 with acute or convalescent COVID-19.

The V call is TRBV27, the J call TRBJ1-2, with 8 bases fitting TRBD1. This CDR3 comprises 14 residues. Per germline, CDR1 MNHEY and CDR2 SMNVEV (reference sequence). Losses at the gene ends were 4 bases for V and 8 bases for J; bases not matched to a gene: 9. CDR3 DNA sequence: TGTGCCAGCAGTTCAAGGACAGGGCCTACGGGCTACACCTTC. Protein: CASSSRTGPTGYTF.

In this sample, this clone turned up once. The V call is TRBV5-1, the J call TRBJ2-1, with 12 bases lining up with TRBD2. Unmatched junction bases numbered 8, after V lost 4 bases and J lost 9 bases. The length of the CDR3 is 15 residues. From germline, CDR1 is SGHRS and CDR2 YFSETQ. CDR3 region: CASSPSGGANSEQFF. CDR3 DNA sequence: TGCGCCAGCAGCCCTAGCGGGGGGGCTAATTCTGAGCAGTTCTTC.

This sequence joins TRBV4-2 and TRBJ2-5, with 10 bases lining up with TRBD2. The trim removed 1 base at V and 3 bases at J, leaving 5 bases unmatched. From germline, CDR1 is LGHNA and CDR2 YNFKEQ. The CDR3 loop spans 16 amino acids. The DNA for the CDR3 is TGTGCCAGCAGCCAAGGTACTAGCGGGATCGAAGAGACCCAGTACTTC. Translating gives CASSQGTSGIEETQYF.

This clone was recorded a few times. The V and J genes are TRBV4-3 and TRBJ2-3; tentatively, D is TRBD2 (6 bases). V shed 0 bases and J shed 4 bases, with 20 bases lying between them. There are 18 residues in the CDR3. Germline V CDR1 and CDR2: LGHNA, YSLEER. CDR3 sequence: CASSQEVVGGGGADTQYF. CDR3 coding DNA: TGCGCCAGCAGCCAAGAAGTCGTGGGGGGAGGTGGGGCAGATACGCAGTATTTT.

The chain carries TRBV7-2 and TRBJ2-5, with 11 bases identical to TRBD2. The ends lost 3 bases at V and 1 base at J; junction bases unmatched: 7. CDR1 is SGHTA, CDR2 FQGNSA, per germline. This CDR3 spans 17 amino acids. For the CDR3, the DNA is TGTGCCAGCAGCTTTCTTTTAGCGGGGGGGTTCCAAGAGACCCAGTACTTC. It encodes CASSFLLAGGFQETQYF.

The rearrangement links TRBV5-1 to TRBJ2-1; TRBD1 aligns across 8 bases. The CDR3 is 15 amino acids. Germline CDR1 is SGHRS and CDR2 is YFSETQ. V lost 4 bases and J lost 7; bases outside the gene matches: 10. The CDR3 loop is CASSPPQGANNEQFF. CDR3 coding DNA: TGCGCCAGCAGCCCACCCCAGGGGGCTAATAATGAGCAGTTCTTC.

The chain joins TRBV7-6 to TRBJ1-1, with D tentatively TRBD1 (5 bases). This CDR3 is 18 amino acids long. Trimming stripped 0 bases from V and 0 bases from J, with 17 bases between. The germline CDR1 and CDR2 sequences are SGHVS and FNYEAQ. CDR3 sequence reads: CASSLAGGIPGLNTEAFF. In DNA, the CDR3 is TGTGCCAGCAGCTTAGCCGGGGGAATTCCAGGGCTGAACACTGAAGCTTTCTTT.

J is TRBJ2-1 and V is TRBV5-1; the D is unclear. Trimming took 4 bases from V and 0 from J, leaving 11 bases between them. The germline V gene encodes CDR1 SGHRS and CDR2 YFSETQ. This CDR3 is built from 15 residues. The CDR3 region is CASSPIPSSYNEQFF. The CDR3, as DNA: TGCGCCAGCAGCCCGATTCCCAGCTCCTACAATGAGCAGTTCTTC.

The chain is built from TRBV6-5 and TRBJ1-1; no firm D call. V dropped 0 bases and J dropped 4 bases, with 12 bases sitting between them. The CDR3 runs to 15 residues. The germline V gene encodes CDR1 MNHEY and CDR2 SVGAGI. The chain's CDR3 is CASSYSDLGSTEAFF. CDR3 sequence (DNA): TGTGCCAGCAGTTACTCGGACTTGGGGTCCACTGAAGCTTTCTTT.

Here the CDR3 DNA reads TGTGCCAGCAGGCCTACGGGAACCGATGGCTACACCTTC. This codes for CASRPTGTDGYTF. The chain links TRBV3-1 (or the pseudogene TRBV3-2) to TRBJ1-2; D is undetermined. CDR3 length: 13 residues. Germline V gene data show CDR1 as LGHDT and CDR2 as YNNKEL (reference sequence). V was cut by 6 bases and J by 6 bases, with 14 bases left in between.

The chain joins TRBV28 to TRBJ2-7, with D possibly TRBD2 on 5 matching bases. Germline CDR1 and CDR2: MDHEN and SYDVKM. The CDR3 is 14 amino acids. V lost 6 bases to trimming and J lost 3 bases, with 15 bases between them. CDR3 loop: CASRGSEGFYEQYF. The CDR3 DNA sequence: TGTGCCAGCAGAGGAAGCGAGGGATTCTACGAGCAGTACTTC.

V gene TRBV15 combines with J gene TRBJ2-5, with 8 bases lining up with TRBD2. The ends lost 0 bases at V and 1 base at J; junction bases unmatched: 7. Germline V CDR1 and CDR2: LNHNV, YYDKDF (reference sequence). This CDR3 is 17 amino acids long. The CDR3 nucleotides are TGTGCCACCAGCAGAGAATTCGGGGGGGGCGGCCAAGAGACCCAGTACTTC. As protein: CATSREFGGGGQETQYF.

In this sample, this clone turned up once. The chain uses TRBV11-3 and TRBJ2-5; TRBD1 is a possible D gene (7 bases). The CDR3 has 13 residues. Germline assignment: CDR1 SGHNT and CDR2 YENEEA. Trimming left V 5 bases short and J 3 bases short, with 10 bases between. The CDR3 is CASSLRGEETQYF. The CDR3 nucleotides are TGTGCCAGCAGCCTCAGGGGGGAAGAGACCCAGTACTTC.

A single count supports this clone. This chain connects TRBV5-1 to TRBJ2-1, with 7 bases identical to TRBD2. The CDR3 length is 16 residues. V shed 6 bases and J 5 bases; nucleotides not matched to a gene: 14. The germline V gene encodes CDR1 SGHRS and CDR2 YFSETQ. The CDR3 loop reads CASTTFGGNMNNEQFF. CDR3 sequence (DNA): TGCGCCAGCACTACATTCGGGGGGAACATGAACAATGAGCAGTTCTTC. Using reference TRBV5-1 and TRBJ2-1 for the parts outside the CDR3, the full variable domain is KAGVTQTPRYLIKTRGQQVTLSCSPISGHRSVSWYQQTPGQGLQFLFEYFSETQRNKGNFPGRFSGRQFSNSRSEMNVSTLELGDSALYLCASTTFGGNMNNEQFFGPGTRLTVL.

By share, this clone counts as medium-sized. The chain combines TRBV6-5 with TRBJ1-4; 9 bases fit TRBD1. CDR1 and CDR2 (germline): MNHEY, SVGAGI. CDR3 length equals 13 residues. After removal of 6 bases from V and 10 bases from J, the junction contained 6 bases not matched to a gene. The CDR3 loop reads CASRGDRAGKLFF. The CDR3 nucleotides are TGTGCCAGCAGGGGGGACAGGGCCGGAAAACTGTTTTTT.

CDR3 nucleotide sequence: TGTGCCAGCAGTTTAGGGGACAGGGGCCTCTCCTACGAGCAGTACTTC. Protein sequence: CASSLGDRGLSYEQYF. The genes are TRBV27 and TRBJ2-7, with TRBD1 matching 10 bases. This CDR3 is built from 16 residues. Looked up from germline, CDR1 is MNHEY and CDR2 is SMNVEV (reference sequence). V was pared by 2 bases and J by 0 bases, with 4 bases of the junction left unmatched.

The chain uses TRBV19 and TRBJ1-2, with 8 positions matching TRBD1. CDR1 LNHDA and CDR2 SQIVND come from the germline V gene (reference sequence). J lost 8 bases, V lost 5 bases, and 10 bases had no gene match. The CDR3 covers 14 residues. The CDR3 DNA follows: TGTGCCAGTAGTGACCGGACAGGGTTTTCCGGCTACACCTTC. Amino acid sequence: CASSDRTGFSGYTF.

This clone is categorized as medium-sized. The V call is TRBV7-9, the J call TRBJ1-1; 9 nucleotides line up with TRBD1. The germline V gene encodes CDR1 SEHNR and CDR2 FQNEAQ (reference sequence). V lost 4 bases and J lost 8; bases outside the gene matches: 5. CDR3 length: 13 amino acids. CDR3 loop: CASSWGQGEEAFF. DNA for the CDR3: TGTGCCAGCAGCTGGGGACAGGGAGAGGAAGCTTTCTTT.

The CDR3 loop reads CASSYADARLQGAFF. The CDR3 DNA sequence: TGTGCCAGCAGTTACGCGGACGCGAGACTTCAGGGCGCTTTCTTT. The chain couples TRBV6-6 to TRBJ1-1; D may be TRBD1 (5 bases). Germline CDR1 is MNHNY and CDR2 is SVGAGI (reference sequence). The ends were cut back, 2 bases at V and 11 bases at J, with 21 bases in the middle. The CDR3 extends over 15 amino acids.

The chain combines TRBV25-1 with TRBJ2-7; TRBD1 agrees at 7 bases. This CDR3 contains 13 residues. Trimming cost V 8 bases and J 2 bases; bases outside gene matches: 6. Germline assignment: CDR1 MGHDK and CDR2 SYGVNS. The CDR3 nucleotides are TGTGCCAGCTCTATCGGACAGGCCTACGAGCAGTACTTC. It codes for CASSIGQAYEQYF.

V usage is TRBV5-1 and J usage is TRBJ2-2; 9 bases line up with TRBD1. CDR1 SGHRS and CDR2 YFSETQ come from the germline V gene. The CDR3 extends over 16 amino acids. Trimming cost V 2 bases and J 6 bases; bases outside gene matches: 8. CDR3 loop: CASSFAATGGSGELFF. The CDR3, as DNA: TGCGCCAGCAGCTTTGCTGCGACAGGGGGGTCCGGGGAGCTGTTTTTT. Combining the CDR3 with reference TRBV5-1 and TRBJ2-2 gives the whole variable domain KAGVTQTPRYLIKTRGQQVTLSCSPISGHRSVSWYQQTPGQGLQFLFEYFSETQRNKGNFPGRFSGRQFSNSRSEMNVSTLELGDSALYLCASSFAATGGSGELFFGEGSRLTVL.

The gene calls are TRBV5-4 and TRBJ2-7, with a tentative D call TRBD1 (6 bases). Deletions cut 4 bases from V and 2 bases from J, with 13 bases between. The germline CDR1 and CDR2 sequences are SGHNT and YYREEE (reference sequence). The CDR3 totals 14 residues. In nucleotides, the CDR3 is TGTGCCAGCAGCGACAGAAGGGGGACCTACGAGCAGTACTTC. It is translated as CASSDRRGTYEQYF.

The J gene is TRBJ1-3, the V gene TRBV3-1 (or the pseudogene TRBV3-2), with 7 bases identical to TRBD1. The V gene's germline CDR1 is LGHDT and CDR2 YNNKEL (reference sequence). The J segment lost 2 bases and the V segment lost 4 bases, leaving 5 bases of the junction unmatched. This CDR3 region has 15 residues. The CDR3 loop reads CASSRGTDTGNTIYF. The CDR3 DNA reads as TGTGCCAGCAGCCGCGGGACAGATACTGGAAACACCATATATTTT.

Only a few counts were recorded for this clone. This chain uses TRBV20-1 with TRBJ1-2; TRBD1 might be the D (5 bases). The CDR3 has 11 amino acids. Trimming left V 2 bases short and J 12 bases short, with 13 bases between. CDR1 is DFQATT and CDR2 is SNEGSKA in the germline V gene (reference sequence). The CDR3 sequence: CSARRERDHTF. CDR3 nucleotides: TGCAGTGCTAGACGGGAGCGGGACCACACCTTC.

CDR3 DNA sequence: TGCGCCAGCAAGGTTTCCCGAGTCAGGGATGAAAAACTGTTTTTT. This encodes CASKVSRVRDEKLFF. This sequence joins TRBV5-1 and TRBJ1-4; D possibly corresponds to TRBD1 (5 bases). This CDR3 spans 15 amino acids. Germline V lookup: CDR1 SGHRS, CDR2 YFSETQ. The V gene lost 6 bases and the J gene lost 6 bases, with 18 bases spanning the gap.

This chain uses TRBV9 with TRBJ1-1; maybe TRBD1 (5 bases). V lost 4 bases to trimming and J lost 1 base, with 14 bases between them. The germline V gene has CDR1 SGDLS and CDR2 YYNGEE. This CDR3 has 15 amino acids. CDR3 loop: CASSPGGNWNTEAFF. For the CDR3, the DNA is TGTGCCAGCAGCCCCGGGGGGAATTGGAACACTGAAGCTTTCTTT.

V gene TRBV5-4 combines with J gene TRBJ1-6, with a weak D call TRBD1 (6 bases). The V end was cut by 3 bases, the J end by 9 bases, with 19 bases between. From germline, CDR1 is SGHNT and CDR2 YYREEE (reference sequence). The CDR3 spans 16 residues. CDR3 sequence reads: CASSSAGAKQGSPLHF. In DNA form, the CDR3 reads TGTGCCAGCAGCTCTGCGGGGGCGAAGCAGGGTTCACCCCTCCACTTT.

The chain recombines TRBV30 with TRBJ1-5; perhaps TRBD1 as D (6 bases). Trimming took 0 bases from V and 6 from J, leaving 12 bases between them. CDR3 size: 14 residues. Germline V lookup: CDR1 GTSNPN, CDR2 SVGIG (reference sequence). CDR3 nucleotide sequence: TGTGCCTGGAGTGTTCGCGGGGGCGTTCAGCCCCAGCATTTT. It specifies CAWSVRGGVQPQHF. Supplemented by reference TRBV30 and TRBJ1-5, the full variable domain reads SQTIHQWPATLVQPVGSPLSLECTVEGTSNPNLYWYRQAAGRGLQLLFYSVGIGQISSEVPQNLSASRPQDRQFILSSKKLLLSDSGFYLCAWSVRGGVQPQHFGDGTRLSIL.

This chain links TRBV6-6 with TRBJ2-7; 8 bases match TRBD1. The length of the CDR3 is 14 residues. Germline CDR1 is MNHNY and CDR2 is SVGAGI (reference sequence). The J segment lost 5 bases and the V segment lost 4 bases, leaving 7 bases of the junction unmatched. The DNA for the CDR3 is TGTGCCAGCAGTTTTCCGGGACAGGACAACGAGCAGTACTTC. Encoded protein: CASSFPGQDNEQYF.

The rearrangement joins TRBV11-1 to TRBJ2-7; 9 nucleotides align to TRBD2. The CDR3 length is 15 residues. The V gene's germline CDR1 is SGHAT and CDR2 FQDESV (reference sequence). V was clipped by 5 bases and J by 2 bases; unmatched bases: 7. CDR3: CASSSRAGGPYEQYF. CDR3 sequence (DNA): TGTGCCAGCAGCAGCCGGGCGGGGGGGCCCTACGAGCAGTACTTC. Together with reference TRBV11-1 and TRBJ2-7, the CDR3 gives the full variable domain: EAEVAQSPRYKITEKSQAVAFWCDPISGHATLYWYRQILGQGPELLVQFQDESVVDDSQLPKDRFSAERLKGVDSTLKIQPAELGDSAMYLCASSSRAGGPYEQYFGPGTRLTVT.

CDR3 coding DNA: TGTGCCAGCAGCCCGTGGGGGACAGGGGGAAACACCATATATTTT. This codes for CASSPWGTGGNTIYF. The chain combines TRBV7-2 with TRBJ1-3; 9 nucleotides match TRBD1. The CDR3 consists of 15 residues. The ends lost 5 bases at V and 4 bases at J; junction bases unmatched: 6. From germline, CDR1 is SGHTA and CDR2 FQGNSA.